These 29 T cell receptor beta chains share one sample of origin, sequenced in a study of CD4 T cells in relation to SARS-CoV-2 and coronaviruses. The antigens of these receptors remain unknown. Only in-frame clones appear in the TCRdb table, and some are missing; sequencing was by immunoSEQ multiplex PCR. This sample has more than 15,000 clones; roughly four fifths occur once, and the top ten carry 20% to 25%. Before the COVID-19 pandemic, during about 2011-2019, CD4+ T cells were taken from unexposed donors. Isolation of CD4+ T cells took place after around eleven days in culture. What was sequenced was CD4+ T cells from PBMCs, cultured in vitro. All receptors come from a human donor in good health.

The chain uses TRBV5-8 and TRBJ2-1; 9 bases are shared with TRBD2. Per the germline V gene, CDR1 is SGHTS and CDR2 is YDEGEE. The trim removed 0 bases at V and 5 bases at J, leaving 15 bases unmatched. The CDR3 loop spans 19 amino acids. The CDR3 reads CASSLVVSGGRLENNEQFF. The CDR3 DNA follows: TGTGCCAGCAGCTTGGTGGTTAGCGGGGGACGACTGGAGAACAATGAGCAGTTCTTC.

This rearrangement joins TRBV3-1 (or the pseudogene TRBV3-2) to TRBJ1-5, with D perhaps TRBD1 (5 bases). CDR3 length: 15 residues. V dropped 0 bases and J dropped 7 bases, with 13 bases sitting between them. CDR1 and CDR2 (germline): LGHDT, YNNKEL (reference sequence). The CDR3 spells CASSQDMGVGQPQHF. CDR3 sequence (DNA): TGTGCCAGCAGCCAAGATATGGGGGTCGGCCAGCCCCAGCATTTT.

This sequence joins TRBV11-2 and TRBJ2-3; tentatively, D is TRBD1 or TRBD2 (5 bases each). Deletions cut 5 bases from V and 9 bases from J, with 12 bases between. Germline CDR1 is SGHAT and CDR2 is FQNNGV. The CDR3 is made up of 12 amino acids. CDR3 sequence: CASSRGDLTQYF. In nucleotides, the CDR3 is TGTGCCAGCAGCCGAGGGGATCTCACGCAGTATTTT.

In regard to this clone: Within the sample, other DNA sequences also encode this same CDR3. The rearrangement joins TRBV18 to TRBJ2-5, with D perhaps TRBD2 (6 bases). Germline lookup yields CDR1 KGHSH and CDR2 LQKENI. This CDR3 region has 13 residues. V shed 6 bases and J shed 3 bases, with 11 bases lying between them. Written as DNA, the CDR3 is TGTGCCAGCTCGCCGTCGGGAGAAGAGACCCAGTACTTC. It translates to CASSPSGEETQYF.

The chain employs TRBV19 and TRBJ1-5, with a tentative D call TRBD1 (5 bases). The V and J ends lost 5 bases and 4 bases respectively, with 12 bases between them. The CDR3 extends over 14 amino acids. Germline CDR1 and CDR2: LNHDA and SQIVND (reference sequence). The CDR3 sequence is CASSDRGRNQPQHF. The CDR3 bases are TGTGCCAGTAGTGACCGGGGCCGGAATCAGCCCCAGCATTTT.

The chain uses TRBV28 and TRBJ1-4; 7 nucleotides agree with TRBD1. Germline-derived CDR1 and CDR2 are MDHEN and SYDVKM. V dropped 2 bases and J dropped 7; count of bases not matched to a gene: 4. The CDR3 sequence is 14 residues long. The CDR3 bases are TGTGCCAGCAGTTTAACAGGGGTGGCTGAAAAACTGTTTTTT. Its protein product is CASSLTGVAEKLFF. The full variable domain, with the rest looked up from reference TRBV28 and TRBJ1-4, is DVKVTQSSRYLVKRTGEKVFLECVQDMDHENMFWYRQDPGLGLRLIYFSYDVKMKEKGDIPEGYSVSREKKERFSLILESASTNQTSMYLCASSLTGVAEKLFFGSGTQLSVL.

This clone was observed a few times. V usage is TRBV4-1 and J usage is TRBJ1-4; D is perhaps TRBD1 (6 bases). V lost 2 bases to trimming and J lost 1 base, with 14 bases between them. Germline-derived CDR1 and CDR2 are MGHRA and YSYEKL. The CDR3 is made up of 17 amino acids. CDR3 bases: TGCGCCAGCAGCCAACCCCGGGACACAGGAACTAATGAAAAACTGTTTTTT. This gives the protein CASSQPRDTGTNEKLFF.

V gene TRBV3-1 (or the pseudogene TRBV3-2) combines with J gene TRBJ2-5; 8 bases fit TRBD2. The CDR3 contains 15 residues. Germline CDR1 LGHDT, CDR2 YNNKEL (reference sequence). Trimming at V came to 0 bases and at J to 6 bases, leaving 6 bases not matched to a gene. The CDR3 spells CASSQDVTSGKTQYF. CDR3 bases: TGTGCCAGCAGCCAAGATGTTACTAGCGGAAAGACCCAGTACTTC.

The J gene is TRBJ2-3, the V gene TRBV21-1; TRBD2 is taken as the D call from the table, unchecked against the DNA. TRBV21-1 is deemed a pseudogene. The CDR3 is 19 residues long. CDR3: CASSKGPGVAGGPTDTQYF. The CDR3 nucleotides are TGTGCCAGCAGCAAAGGGCCGGGAGTAGCGGGGGGGCCCACAGATACGCAGTATTTT.

The chain couples TRBV6-5 to TRBJ1-5; perhaps TRBD1 as D (5 bases). This CDR3 is built from 13 residues. Germline values: CDR1 MNHEY, CDR2 SVGAGI. V was cut by 6 bases and J by 4 bases, with 10 bases left in between. The CDR3 DNA sequence: TGTGCCAGCAGAAGGGACTTAAATCAGCCCCAGCATTTT. It is translated as CASRRDLNQPQHF.

J is TRBJ2-7 and V is TRBV6-5, with a weak D call TRBD2 (5 bases). Germline loops: CDR1 MNHEY, CDR2 SVGAGI. Between the trimmed V and J ends, which lost 8 bases and 3 bases, there was a span of 17 bases. The CDR3 spans 14 residues. This chain's CDR3 is CASSSAGGVYEQYF. The DNA of the CDR3 is TGTGCCAGCTCCTCTGCAGGAGGTGTCTACGAGCAGTACTTC.

V is TRBV7-9 and J is TRBJ2-7; 8 bases agree with TRBD1. Germline loops: CDR1 SEHNR, CDR2 FQNEAQ (reference sequence). The CDR3 covers 13 residues. V lost 3 bases and J lost 4; bases outside the gene matches: 2. CDR3 residues: CASSLNRGYEQYF. The CDR3 region has the DNA TGTGCCAGCAGCTTGAACAGGGGGTACGAGCAGTACTTC.

Here the CDR3 DNA reads TGTGCCAGCACCCGAGGGGCCGGGGAGCTGTTTTTT. This sequence encodes CASTRGAGELFF. V gene TRBV7-9 combines with J gene TRBJ2-2; D may be TRBD1 or TRBD2 (5 bases each). From germline, CDR1 is SEHNR and CDR2 FQNEAQ (reference sequence). Trimming removed 7 bases at V and 6 bases at J, with 9 bases between. The CDR3 has 12 amino acids.

The chain is built from TRBV9 and TRBJ2-7; D is uncertain. Trimming took 0 bases from V and 2 from J, leaving 15 bases between them. Germline values: CDR1 SGDLS, CDR2 YYNGEE. This CDR3 has 16 amino acids. The CDR3 sequence is CASSVEAASRPYEQYF. The CDR3 DNA is TGTGCCAGCAGCGTAGAGGCGGCATCCCGTCCCTACGAGCAGTACTTC.

V usage is TRBV4-2 and J usage is TRBJ1-1, with unresolved D. Germline V lookup: CDR1 LGHNA, CDR2 YNFKEQ. Trimming took off 4 bases at V and 1 base at J, with 10 bases between the two ends. The CDR3 has 14 residues. Here the CDR3 DNA reads TGTGCCAGCAGCCGCCCGCCCCCGAACACTGAAGCTTTCTTT. Amino acids: CASSRPPPNTEAFF.

The rearrangement links TRBV6-2 or TRBV6-3 to TRBJ2-3; 10 bases are shared with TRBD2. Germline V gene data show CDR1 as MNHEY and CDR2 as SVGEGT. The CDR3 consists of 14 residues. The V gene end was trimmed by 2 bases and the J gene end by 7 bases; junction bases not matched to a gene: 3. CDR3 loop: CASSYASGRYTQYF. CDR3 bases: TGTGCCAGCAGTTACGCTAGCGGGAGATATACGCAGTATTTT.

The V gene is TRBV25-1, the J gene TRBJ2-7, with 7 bases identical to TRBD2. Germline CDR1 reads MGHDK; CDR2 reads SYGVNS. The CDR3 runs 16 residues. Trimming at V came to 2 bases and at J to 5 bases, leaving 12 bases not matched to a gene. CDR3 nucleotide sequence: TGTGCCAGCAGTGAAACCTTCGGCGGGAGTATCAACGAGCAGTACTTC. This gives the protein CASSETFGGSINEQYF.

This clone has just a few counts. V is TRBV3-1 (or the pseudogene TRBV3-2) and J is TRBJ2-7; D call uncertain. The CDR3 sequence is 11 residues long. Trimming cost V 4 bases and J 3 bases, with 4 bases left between them. Germline CDR1 and CDR2: LGHDT and YNNKEL (reference sequence). The CDR3 nucleotides are TGTGCCAGCAGCCGAGACTACGAGCAGTACTTC. Translation: CASSRDYEQYF.

This clone was found once. V is TRBV2 and J is TRBJ2-7; D gene ambiguous. CDR1 is SNHLY and CDR2 is FYNNEI in the germline V gene. Trimming stripped 2 bases from V and 0 bases from J, with 8 bases between. The CDR3 is 14 residues long. The DNA of the CDR3 is TGTGCCAGCAGTGAAAGAAGTACCTCCTACGAGCAGTACTTC. It encodes CASSERSTSYEQYF.

The V gene is TRBV7-6, the J gene TRBJ1-4; TRBD1 is a possible D gene (5 bases). Germline-derived CDR1 and CDR2 are SGHVS and FNYEAQ. Between the trimmed V and J ends, which lost 5 bases and 7 bases, there was a span of 14 bases. CDR3 length: 14 amino acids. The CDR3 DNA reads as TGTGCCAGCAGCCGTAACCGCAGGGTTGAAAAACTGTTTTTT. Translated, it gives CASSRNRRVEKLFF.

This clone was found a few times. The chain has TRBV27 and TRBJ1-1; D is undetermined. The germline gives CDR1 MNHEY, CDR2 SMNVEV (reference sequence). V was cut by 2 bases and J by 4 bases, with 11 bases left in between. This CDR3 has 14 amino acids. CDR3 amino acids: CASSLGWAPTEAFF. DNA of the CDR3: TGTGCCAGCAGTTTAGGTTGGGCCCCCACTGAAGCTTTCTTT.

V is TRBV4-3 and J is TRBJ1-1, with 12 bases lining up with TRBD1. The V and J ends lost 3 bases and 4 bases, in that order; junction bases with no gene match: 0. From germline, CDR1 is LGHNA and CDR2 YSLEER. This CDR3 spans 14 amino acids. This chain's CDR3 is CASSQGQGATEAFF. CDR3 in DNA: TGCGCCAGCAGCCAGGGACAGGGGGCCACTGAAGCTTTCTTT.

The J gene is TRBJ2-1, the V gene TRBV12-5; 14 bases agree with TRBD2. V shed 7 bases, J shed 9 bases, and the junction held 8 bases outside the gene matches. Looked up from germline, CDR1 is LGHNT and CDR2 is FRNRAP. The CDR3 loop spans 15 amino acids. CDR3 sequence: CASATGTSGSREQFF. The DNA of the CDR3 is TGTGCTAGTGCCACGGGGACTAGCGGGAGTCGTGAGCAGTTCTTC.

The gene calls are TRBV6-2 or TRBV6-3 and TRBJ2-5; a possible D gene is TRBD2 (5 bases). This CDR3 is 14 amino acids long. V dropped 5 bases and J dropped 5 bases, with 15 bases sitting between them. Germline CDR1 reads MNHEY; CDR2 reads SVGEGT. As DNA, the CDR3 is TGTGCCAGCAGTACCCGTCGGGGATGGGAGACCCAGTACTTC. Protein: CASSTRRGWETQYF.

This clone was observed a few times. The chain has TRBV12-5 and TRBJ2-7; 9 bases are a match to TRBD2. The junction had 9 bases not matched to a gene; V was cut back by 6 bases and J by 3 bases. Per the germline V gene, CDR1 is LGHNT and CDR2 is FRNRAP. CDR3 length: 15 amino acids. CDR3: CASGWGLAGLYEQYF. For the CDR3, the DNA is TGTGCTAGTGGCTGGGGGCTAGCGGGACTCTACGAGCAGTACTTC.

This chain connects TRBV19 to TRBJ2-7, with D perhaps TRBD1 or TRBD2 (5 bases each). Trimming removed 5 bases at V and 5 bases at J, with 25 bases between. CDR1 and CDR2 (germline): LNHDA, SQIVND (reference sequence). CDR3 size: 17 residues. The CDR3 loop reads CASSYAGVRGANHEQYF. The CDR3 nucleotides are TGTGCCAGTAGTTACGCAGGTGTTCGAGGGGCGAACCACGAGCAGTACTTC.

The rearrangement links TRBV3-1 (or the pseudogene TRBV3-2) to TRBJ1-3; 7 nucleotides align to TRBD1. Germline assignment: CDR1 LGHDT and CDR2 YNNKEL (reference sequence). Germline trimming cut 5 bases from V and 4 bases from J; bases unmatched to any gene: 5. The CDR3 runs to 14 residues. The CDR3 sequence is CASSFGQEGNTIYF. The CDR3 nucleotides read TGTGCCAGCAGCTTCGGACAGGAAGGAAACACCATATATTTT.

The chain uses TRBV21-1 and TRBJ2-1. TRBV21-1 is shown as a pseudogene. The CDR3 has 12 residues. CDR3: CASSNLGNEQFF. Here the CDR3 DNA reads TGTGCCAGCAGCAACCTAGGGAATGAGCAGTTCTTC.

J is TRBJ1-4 and V is TRBV28; maybe TRBD1 (6 bases). The CDR3 has 17 amino acids. CDR1 MDHEN and CDR2 SYDVKM come from the germline V gene. Trimming removed 6 bases at V and 11 bases at J, with 28 bases between. As DNA, the CDR3 is TGTGCCAGCAGCCAACTGACCCTCGGGACAAGAGGGCGGAAACTGTTTTTT. This gives the protein CASSQLTLGTRGRKLFF.